This is a list of T cell receptor beta chains from one sample in a study of shared clonotypes between healthy human individuals. Data came from immunoSEQ multiplex PCR; TCRdb stores just in-frame clones and leaves some out. The sample gives roughly 2,500,000 clones, 80% to 95% of which show up once; 0.36% is in the top ten. Material: naive CD4+ T cells from PBMCs. All receptors derive from a man between 18 and 35 years old in good health. Some clones in this sample may be carry-over from other donors' samples. Both conserved end residues are part of each CDR3. Each record gives: CDR3 protein, CDR3 DNA, V gene, J gene, clone size, D gene. A D gene is named only where the DNA matches it firmly. The size entry is marked missing in some rows and otherwise reads once, few, many or a size class.

CASSEGITYEQYF	TGTGCCAGCAGTGAAGGAATTACCTACGAGCAGTACTTC	TRBV6-1	TRBJ2-7	.	.
CASSPSSGGFHEQFF	TGTGCCAGCAGCCCCTCCTCGGGAGGGTTCCATGAGCAGTTCTTC	TRBV5-4	TRBJ2-1	.	TRBD2
CASSPRALPFAGELFF	TGTGCCAGCAGCCCTAGAGCCCTGCCCTTCGCCGGGGAGCTGTTTTTT	TRBV7-8	TRBJ2-2	.	.
CASSTYTGELFF	TGTGCCAGCAGTACGTACACCGGGGAGCTGTTTTTT	TRBV28	TRBJ2-2	once	.
CASSIRGLAATSYNEQFF	TGTGCCAGTAGTATTAGGGGACTAGCGGCGACCTCCTACAATGAGCAGTTCTTC	TRBV19	TRBJ2-1	.	TRBD2
CASSPGGGSYNSPLHF	TGTGCCAGCAGTCCTGGGGGGGGCTCCTATAATTCACCCCTCCACTTT	TRBV28	TRBJ1-6	.	.
CASSQAKNTEAFF	TGTGCCAGCAGCCAAGCCAAGAACACTGAAGCTTTCTTT	TRBV7-9	TRBJ1-1	few	.
CASSRPIFGTGGTDTQYF	TGTGCCAGCAGCAGACCAATCTTCGGGACAGGGGGCACAGATACGCAGTATTTT	TRBV5-4	TRBJ2-3	.	TRBD1
CASSLAREGTIYF	TGTGCCAGCAGCTTAGCTCGCGAGGGAACCATATATTTT	TRBV7-2	TRBJ1-3	.	.
CAISGQVSYNEQFF	TGTGCCATCAGCGGACAGGTATCCTACAATGAGCAGTTCTTC	TRBV10-3	TRBJ2-1	.	TRBD1
CASSSGGHLNTEAFF	TGCGCCAGCAGCTCCGGGGGACACCTGAACACTGAAGCTTTCTTT	TRBV5-1	TRBJ1-1	once	.
CASSHLKPGQGARTEAFF	TGTGCCAGCAGCCACTTGAAACCGGGACAGGGGGCGAGGACTGAAGCTTTCTTT	TRBV7-8	TRBJ1-1	.	TRBD1
CASSLGLAIAPYEQYF	TGCGCCAGCAGCTTGGGACTAGCGATTGCCCCCTACGAGCAGTACTTC	TRBV5-1	TRBJ2-7	.	TRBD2
CSASGGTEAFF	TGCAGTGCTTCAGGGGGCACTGAAGCTTTCTTT	TRBV20-1	TRBJ1-1	.	TRBD1
CASSVIWASGTKYEQYF	TGTGCCAGCAGCGTCATTTGGGCTAGCGGAACGAAGTACGAGCAGTACTTC	TRBV28	TRBJ2-7	.	TRBD2
CATSRGEGTVTEAFF	TGTGCCACCAGCAGAGGAGAAGGAACAGTGACTGAAGCTTTCTTT	TRBV15	TRBJ1-1	.	.
CATSRGQSGELFF	TGTGCCACCAGCAGAGGTCAGTCCGGGGAGCTGTTTTTT	TRBV15	TRBJ2-2	.	.
CASSETGLKGHTGELFF	TGCGCCAGCAGTGAGACTGGACTCAAAGGGCACACCGGGGAGCTGTTTTTT	TRBV10-1	TRBJ2-2	.	.
CASSLDTGGEQFF	TGTGCCAGCAGCTTGGACACGGGAGGTGAGCAGTTCTTC	TRBV5-4	TRBJ2-1	.	TRBD2
CASSLRGRRSTDTQYF	TGTGCCAGCAGCTTACGGGGGCGACGGAGCACAGATACGCAGTATTTT	TRBV7-9	TRBJ2-3	.	.
CASSVVGQETQYF	TGTGCCAGCAGCGTAGTAGGACAAGAGACCCAGTACTTC	TRBV9	TRBJ2-5	.	.
CAWAGETQYF	TGTGCCTGGGCGGGGGAGACCCAGTACTTC	TRBV30	TRBJ2-5	.	.
CASRAAGANILSSGNTIYF	TGTGCCAGCAGGGCTGCAGGGGCCAACATACTATCCTCTGGAAACACCATATATTTT	TRBV28	TRBJ1-3	.	.
CASSSNAAYEQYF	TGTGCCAGCAGCTCAAACGCAGCCTACGAGCAGTACTTC	TRBV7-2	TRBJ2-7	.	.
CASSLGPGEIGGYTF	TGTGCCAGCAGCTTAGGTCCAGGGGAGATTGGAGGCTACACCTTC	TRBV7-2	TRBJ1-2	.	.
CASSQAGTSDTQYF	TGCGCCAGCAGCCAAGCCGGGACTTCAGATACGCAGTATTTT	TRBV4-1	TRBJ2-3	.	.
CASSQTLGAPGGTSNQPQHF	TGCGCCAGCAGCCAGACGCTAGGGGCTCCAGGGGGCACGAGCAATCAGCCCCAGCATTTT	TRBV4-1	TRBJ1-5	once	TRBD1
CASSLNLDPNQETQYF	TGTGCCAGTAGCCTAAACTTAGATCCAAACCAAGAGACCCAGTACTTC	TRBV19	TRBJ2-5	.	.
CASSQDHGRPYEQYF	TGTGCCAGCAGCCAAGATCACGGACGGCCCTACGAGCAGTACTTC	TRBV14	TRBJ2-7	.	.
CASSELASQETQYF	TGTGCCAGCAGTGAACTGGCCAGTCAAGAGACCCAGTACTTC	TRBV2	TRBJ2-5	.	.
CAISDRDRSGANVLTF	TGTGCCATCAGTGACAGGGACAGATCTGGGGCCAACGTCCTGACTTTC	TRBV10-3	TRBJ2-6	.	TRBD1
CASSKGQTNYGYTF	TGTGCCAGCAGCAAAGGACAGACTAACTATGGCTACACCTTC	TRBV7-2	TRBJ1-2	.	.
CATARGNTEAFF	TGTGCCACCGCCCGAGGTAACACTGAAGCTTTCTTT	TRBV15	TRBJ1-1	.	.
CASSFLGTEAFF	TGTGCCAGCAGCTTCCTCGGGACTGAAGCTTTCTTT	TRBV11-1	TRBJ1-1	.	.
CASSVGSRETQYF	TGTGCCAGCAGCGTAGGGTCGAGAGAGACCCAGTACTTC	TRBV9	TRBJ2-5	.	.
CASSPKVWARMVEAFF	TGTGCCAGCAGCCCTAAGGTATGGGCCCGGATGGTTGAAGCTTTCTTT	TRBV28	TRBJ1-1	.	.
CASSQGLGETQYF	TGTGCCAGCAGCCAAGGACTGGGAGAGACCCAGTACTTC	TRBV5-5	TRBJ2-5	.	.
CSARDYEQYF	TGCAGTGCTAGGGACTACGAGCAGTACTTC	TRBV20-1	TRBJ2-7	few	.
CASSLEPGSASYNEQFF	TGCGCCAGCAGCTTGGAGCCAGGGAGTGCCTCCTACAATGAGCAGTTCTTC	TRBV5-1	TRBJ2-1	once	.
CASREGQGAYSNQPQHF	TGTGCCAGCAGAGAGGGACAGGGGGCGTATAGCAATCAGCCCCAGCATTTT	TRBV28	TRBJ1-5	.	TRBD1
CAWTRETGVNTEAFF	TGTGCCTGGACCCGAGAGACAGGGGTGAACACTGAAGCTTTCTTT	TRBV30	TRBJ1-1	.	TRBD1
CAGSRDISTGALNYGYTF	TGTGCCGGCTCACGAGACATATCGACAGGCGCATTGAACTATGGCTACACCTTC	TRBV18	TRBJ1-2	.	.
CSVEVTLAGDTDTQYF	TGCAGCGTTGAAGTAACCCTAGCGGGAGACACAGATACGCAGTATTTT	TRBV29-1	TRBJ2-3	.	TRBD2
CASSIPGLGYSNQPQHF	TGTGCCAGTAGTATCCCCGGGTTAGGCTATAGCAATCAGCCCCAGCATTTT	TRBV19	TRBJ1-5	.	.
CATSRDGLYGYTF	TGTGCCACCAGCAGAGATGGTCTCTATGGCTACACCTTC	TRBV15	TRBJ1-2	.	.
CASRLAGGSYNEQFF	TGCGCCAGCAGACTGGCGGGAGGGTCCTACAATGAGCAGTTCTTC	TRBV5-1	TRBJ2-1	.	TRBD2
CASSSAGGNEQYF	TGTGCCAGCAGCTCTGCAGGGGGAAACGAGCAGTACTTC	TRBV7-9	TRBJ2-7	.	TRBD1
CASQGAPRNTEAFF	TGTGCCAGCCAGGGGGCGCCTAGGAACACTGAAGCTTTCTTT	TRBV27	TRBJ1-1	.	TRBD1
CAWRRDGNTEAFF	TGTGCCTGGAGAAGGGATGGGAACACTGAAGCTTTCTTT	TRBV30	TRBJ1-1	.	.
CASSSRTEDTQYF	TGTGCCAGCAGCTCGCGGACTGAAGATACGCAGTATTTT	TRBV7-3	TRBJ2-3	.	.
CASSLAADSGNTIYF	TGCGCCAGCAGCTTGGCGGCGGACTCTGGAAACACCATATATTTT	TRBV5-1	TRBJ1-3	.	.
CASSFGQTLNYGYTF	TGTGCCAGCAGCTTCGGACAGACTCTTAACTATGGCTACACCTTC	TRBV5-4	TRBJ1-2	.	.